The next 16 T cell receptor beta chains were all read from a single sample in a study of molecular identifiers for immune sequencing clone quantification. TCRdb reprocessed the PCR reads via MiXCR and lists one record per CDR3 protein. The table includes about 510,000 distinct CDR3 sequences, about a quarter detected once. The specimen was naive CD8+ T cells from blood, with Jurkat cell RNA spiked in. Subset here: FACS-sorted CD8+CD4-CCR7+CD45RA+ naive T cells. These receptor sequences come from a human donor in good health. Some libraries in this study had Jurkat cell RNA spiked in.

This rearrangement joins TRBV5-1 to TRBJ2-5; D tentatively fits TRBD1 or TRBD2 (5 bases each). V was shortened by 4 bases and J by 4 bases, with 17 bases between the two germline ends. CDR1 is SGHRS and CDR2 is YFSETQ in the germline V gene. The CDR3 runs to 15 residues. The CDR3 loop reads CASSALTARGETQYF. CDR3 coding DNA: TGCGCCAGCAGCGCTTTGACAGCCCGGGGAGAGACCCAGTACTTC.

This clonotype was seen a handful of times. This chain uses TRBV6-5 with TRBJ1-2; 7 bases align to TRBD1. After removal of 5 bases from V and 4 bases from J, the junction contained 13 bases not matched to a gene. Looked up from germline, CDR1 is MNHEY and CDR2 is SVGAGI. This CDR3 is built from 16 residues. The CDR3 reads CASSTGQTHSGYGYTF. Written as DNA, the CDR3 is TGTGCCAGCAGTACGGGACAGACCCATAGCGGCTATGGCTACACCTTC.

This clonotype was counted many times. The rearrangement joins TRBV6-5 to TRBJ1-5; 7 nucleotides line up with TRBD1. V gave up 0 bases and J gave up 6 bases; unmatched junction bases: 8. Germline lookup yields CDR1 MNHEY and CDR2 SVGAGI. This CDR3 comprises 16 residues. The CDR3 coding sequence is TGTGCCAGCAGTTACTCGGCAGGGGGTCTGGGTCAGCCCCAGCATTTT. It specifies CASSYSAGGLGQPQHF.

Turning to this clonotype: This may come from a read error, since a much larger clone is one base off. The chain combines TRBV20-1 with TRBJ1-1; no firm D call. Germline loops: CDR1 DFQATT, CDR2 SNEGSKA (reference sequence). The CDR3 spans 13 residues. The V gene lost 5 bases and the J gene lost 1 base, with 11 bases spanning the gap. The CDR3 DNA is TGCAGTGCTGGTGAATGGGAGAACACTGAAGCTTTCTTT. This encodes CSAGEWENTEAFF.

The chain recombines TRBV9 with TRBJ2-7; D perhaps matches TRBD2 (6 bases). Looked up from germline, CDR1 is SGDLS and CDR2 is YYNGEE. Trimming cost V 4 bases and J 2 bases, with 13 bases left between them. The CDR3 covers 14 residues. The CDR3 here is CASSPGSGAYEQYF. DNA for the CDR3: TGTGCCAGCAGCCCAGGGTCGGGGGCCTACGAGCAGTACTTC.

This clonotype was observed many times. The chain is built from TRBV12-5 and TRBJ2-3; 8 bases are a match to TRBD2. Trimming removed 2 bases from V and 2 bases from J; junction bases left unmatched: 9. CDR1 LGHNT and CDR2 FRNRAP come from the germline V gene. This CDR3 contains 17 residues. CDR3 DNA: TGTGCTAGTGGTTTGATAACGGGCGGGGGGTACACAGATACGCAGTATTTT. Amino acids: CASGLITGGGYTDTQYF.

This clonotype was seen repeatedly, ten times or more. The V gene is TRBV5-1, the J gene TRBJ1-1, with a tentative D call TRBD1 (6 bases). With 5 bases removed from V and 0 bases from J, the gap between germline ends came to 11 bases. The CDR3 runs 14 residues. The germline V gene has CDR1 SGHRS and CDR2 YFSETQ. The CDR3 DNA is TGCGCCAGCAGGTACAGGGAAATGAACACTGAAGCTTTCTTT. Translated: CASRYREMNTEAFF.

About this clonotype itself: A single base separates this from a much larger clone, so it may be a read error. V gene TRBV20-1 combines with J gene TRBJ2-7, with 8 bases that match TRBD1. There are 15 residues in the CDR3. Germline V CDR1 and CDR2: DFQATT, SNEGSKA (reference sequence). CDR3 DNA: TGCAGTGCTAGCGATGTTGACAGGGGCCCATACGAGCAGCACTTC. Translation: CSASDVDRGPYEQHF.

This clonotype showed up just once. This clone may be a read error of a much larger clone one base away. The V gene is TRBV12-3 or TRBV12-4, the J gene TRBJ1-1; D is unclear. This CDR3 is 10 amino acids long. CDR3 in DNA: TGTGCCAGCTTCAACACTGAAGATTTCTTT. Translating gives CASFNTEDFF.

In this sample, this clonotype turned up a few times. This sequence joins TRBV6-1 and TRBJ2-7; a weak D match, TRBD2 (5 bases). Germline V gives CDR1 MNHNS, CDR2 SASEGT. The V end was cut by 1 base, the J end by 2 bases, with 12 bases between. This CDR3 has 15 amino acids. CDR3 residues: CASSEELLAAYEQYF. Here the CDR3 DNA reads TGTGCCAGCAGTGAAGAGCTGCTAGCCGCCTACGAGCAGTACTTC.

This clonotype has at least ten counts. The genes are TRBV28 and TRBJ2-5; D possibly uses TRBD1 or TRBD2 (5 bases each). Germline-derived CDR1 and CDR2 are MDHEN and SYDVKM. CDR3 length equals 14 residues. Trimming shortened V by 6 bases and J by 3 bases, and 14 bases separated the two germline ends. In nucleotides, the CDR3 is TGTGCCAGCAGGGACGTAAGAGGGGAAGAGACCCAGTACTTC. Encoded protein: CASRDVRGEETQYF.

The chain has TRBV20-1 and TRBJ1-5, with 9 bases fitting TRBD1. There are 16 residues in the CDR3. J lost 0 bases, V lost 0 bases, and 3 bases had no gene match. Germline CDR1 is DFQATT and CDR2 is SNEGSKA (reference sequence). The chain's CDR3 is CSARDYRGHSNQPQHF. CDR3 nucleotides: TGCAGTGCTAGAGATTACAGGGGGCATAGCAATCAGCCCCAGCATTTT.

This clonotype was seen only a few times. V and J are TRBV4-1 and TRBJ2-7; D is perhaps TRBD1 or TRBD2 (6 bases each). V lost 4 bases and J lost 2, with 12 bases in between. Germline CDR1 and CDR2: MGHRA and YSYEKL. The CDR3 has 14 residues. The chain's CDR3 is CASSRLGGTYEQYF. In DNA form, the CDR3 reads TGCGCCAGCAGCCGTTTAGGGGGGACCTACGAGCAGTACTTC.

This clonotype appeared a few times. J is TRBJ2-7 and V is TRBV11-3, with D perhaps TRBD1 (6 bases). Germline V gives CDR1 SGHNT, CDR2 YENEEA. Trimming took 5 bases from V and 3 from J, leaving 11 bases between them. The CDR3 extends over 13 amino acids. CDR3 sequence: CASSSRDNYEQYF. The CDR3 coding sequence is TGTGCCAGCAGCAGCCGGGACAACTACGAGCAGTACTTC.

This clonotype has only a few counts. The V call is TRBV30, the J call TRBJ2-7; TRBD2 agrees at 8 bases. Germline-derived CDR1 and CDR2 are GTSNPN and SVGIG (reference sequence). Trimming cost V 0 bases and J 3 bases; bases outside gene matches: 7. The CDR3 covers 15 residues. CDR3 nucleotides: TGTGCCTGGAGTGTAAGCAGCGGGAGTTTCTACGAGCAGTACTTC. It translates to CAWSVSSGSFYEQYF.

The CDR3 bases are TGTGCCAGCAGTTTCGGACAGGGGGAGGGAAGGGGCAATGAGCAGTTCTTC. Its protein is CASSFGQGEGRGNEQFF. The chain has TRBV12-3 or TRBV12-4 and TRBJ2-1; 10 bases line up with TRBD1. J gave up 6 bases and V 3 bases, and 11 bases lay outside the gene matches. The CDR3 runs to 17 residues.